Following are 21 T cell receptor beta chains from one sample sequenced in a study of spatial heterogeneity in lung cancer (dated by TCRdb to the late 2010s). The method was 5' RACE. The run used a NextSeq 500. The public reads were quality trimmed at Q25 with fastp and then assembled into clones with MiXCR by TCRdb, keeping productive beta chains. Merged by CDR3 protein, the rows form single entries marked with the most common genes and DNA. The sample table shows 55,000 to 75,000 distinct CDR3 sequences, and around 8.4% are seen once. Roughly 16% of the sample is taken by the ten largest. The sample's time point label, decoded: sample taken at primary tumor resection. Whole RNA extracted from tumor and nontumor lung tissue, or from cryopreserved PBMC samples, was used for TCR sequencing without cell sorting. The starting material was PBMCs, obtained at surgery. Source of these receptors: a female donor with early-stage non-small cell lung cancer.

The chain employs TRBV7-9 and TRBJ2-1; either TRBD1 or TRBD2 may fit D (5 bases each). Germline V gives CDR1 SEHNR, CDR2 FQNEAQ (reference sequence). The CDR3 length is 14 residues. The ends were cut back, 0 bases at V and 6 bases at J, with 9 bases in the middle. The CDR3 loop is CASSLAGDANEQFF. CDR3 DNA: TGTGCCAGCAGCTTAGCAGGGGACGCCAATGAGCAGTTCTTC.

The sample holds many counts of this clonotype. The chain is built from TRBV2 and TRBJ2-1; TRBD2 might be the D (5 bases). The germline V gene has CDR1 SNHLY and CDR2 FYNNEI. The CDR3 totals 15 residues. Trimming stripped 4 bases from V and 8 bases from J, with 18 bases between. This chain's CDR3 is CASSARGSVSDEQFF. The CDR3 nucleotides read TGTGCCAGCAGTGCCCGAGGGTCTGTTTCCGATGAGCAGTTCTTC.

This clonotype was picked up many times. The chain links TRBV5-5 to TRBJ2-3, with a possible D match to TRBD1 (5 bases). This CDR3 is built from 15 residues. Trimming cost V 3 bases and J 5 bases, with 16 bases left between them. CDR1 SGHKS and CDR2 YYEKEE come from the germline V gene (reference sequence). The CDR3: CASSWTMGRVDTQYF. CDR3 coding DNA: TGTGCCAGCAGCTGGACGATGGGGCGCGTAGATACGCAGTATTTT.

In this sample, this clonotype turned up many times. The rearrangement links TRBV7-9 to TRBJ2-5, with D unresolved. CDR3 length: 14 residues. V lost 5 bases, J lost 2 bases, and 12 bases lay in between. Germline V CDR1 and CDR2: SEHNR, FQNEAQ (reference sequence). CDR3 region: CASSLDLPQETQYF. The CDR3 DNA reads TGTGCCAGCAGCCTAGATCTACCACAAGAGACCCAGTACTTC. The variable domain in full, with the rest retrieved from reference TRBV7-9 and TRBJ2-5, is DTGVSQNPRHKITKRGQNVTFRCDPISEHNRLYWYRQTLGQGPEFLTYFQNEAQLEKSRLLSDRFSAERPKGSFSTLEIQRTEQGDSAMYLCASSLDLPQETQYFGPGTRLLVL.

The chain is built from TRBV25-1 and TRBJ1-1; D gene ambiguous. The length of the CDR3 is 13 residues. Trimming took 4 bases from V and 0 from J, leaving 6 bases between them. Germline values: CDR1 MGHDK, CDR2 SYGVNS. The CDR3 sequence is CASSGPMNTEAFF. The CDR3 DNA sequence: TGTGCCAGCAGTGGCCCAATGAACACTGAAGCTTTCTTT.

This clonotype has more than one count but fewer than ten. This chain connects TRBV5-1 to TRBJ1-2, with 9 bases aligning to TRBD1. There are 14 residues in the CDR3. Germline lookup yields CDR1 SGHRS and CDR2 YFSETQ. J gave up 4 bases and V 4 bases, and 5 bases lay outside the gene matches. CDR3 sequence: CASSLQTGGYGYTF. In DNA form, the CDR3 reads TGCGCCAGCAGCCTCCAGACAGGGGGCTATGGCTACACCTTC.

The rearrangement joins TRBV5-5 to TRBJ1-1, with TRBD1 identical over 8 bases. V shed 4 bases, J shed 6 bases, and the junction held 11 bases outside the gene matches. The germline gives CDR1 SGHKS, CDR2 YYEKEE (reference sequence). This CDR3 has 15 amino acids. CDR3 nucleotides: TGTGCCAGCAGCCGTCGACAGGGGACGGGCGCTGAAGCTTTCTTT. This encodes CASSRRQGTGAEAFF.

The chain combines TRBV7-9 with TRBJ1-6; 8 positions match TRBD1. The germline V gene has CDR1 SEHNR and CDR2 FQNEAQ (reference sequence). The V segment lost 5 bases and the J segment 7 bases; nucleotides outside the gene matches: 7. There are 15 residues in the CDR3. CDR3 nucleotides: TGTGCCAGCAGCGTTCGGACAGGGACGAATTCACCCCTCCACTTT. Protein sequence: CASSVRTGTNSPLHF.

The genes are TRBV29-1 and TRBJ1-5, with TRBD1 as a possible D gene (6 bases). Trimming left V 7 bases short and J 5 bases short, with 15 bases between. The CDR3 extends over 13 amino acids. Germline CDR1 reads SQVTM; CDR2 reads ANQGSEA. CDR3 loop: CSGSQGKDQPQHF. In DNA form, the CDR3 reads TGCAGCGGTTCACAGGGAAAGGATCAGCCCCAGCATTTT.

This chain connects TRBV10-3 to TRBJ2-1; 9 bases are shared with TRBD1. CDR1 is ENHRY and CDR2 is SYGVKD in the germline V gene. J gave up 7 bases and V 3 bases, and 13 bases lay outside the gene matches. The CDR3 is 17 residues long. The CDR3 reads CAISENDPGQGWNEQFF. The CDR3 coding sequence is TGTGCCATCAGTGAAAACGACCCGGGACAGGGATGGAATGAGCAGTTCTTC.

For this clonotype: This may stem from a read error, because a much larger clone lies one nucleotide away. V gene TRBV5-4 combines with J gene TRBJ2-1, with 10 bases lining up with TRBD1. V gave up 4 bases and J gave up 14 bases; unmatched junction bases: 12. From germline, CDR1 is SGHNT and CDR2 YYREEE (reference sequence). This CDR3 is 14 amino acids long. DNA of the CDR3: TGTGCCAGCAGCAACCGGGACAGGGGACCCCAGGAGTTCTTC. Translation: CASSNRDRGPQEFF.

Ten or more counts support this clonotype. The CDR3 DNA sequence: TGTGCCAGCAGTTTCAGCCCGGGGGGCGGGATATACAATGAGCAGTTCTTC. Protein sequence: CASSFSPGGGIYNEQFF. The chain uses TRBV2 and TRBJ2-1; tentatively, D is TRBD2 (7 bases). Germline loops: CDR1 SNHLY, CDR2 FYNNEI. CDR3 length: 17 residues. The V gene lost 5 bases and the J gene lost 4 bases, with 21 bases spanning the gap.

There are a few counts of this clonotype. This chain links TRBV3-1 with TRBJ2-7; tentatively, D is TRBD1 or TRBD2 (5 bases each). With 4 bases removed from V and 4 bases from J, the gap between germline ends came to 11 bases. The CDR3 loop spans 13 amino acids. The germline gives CDR1 LGHDT, CDR2 YNNKEL (reference sequence). The CDR3 nucleotides read TGTGCCAGCAGCCCGGGACCCCCATACGAGCAGTACTTC. Its translation: CASSPGPPYEQYF.

This clonotype was detected a few times. The V call is TRBV5-1, the J call TRBJ2-3; D is unresolved. Trimming stripped 0 bases from V and 2 bases from J, with 7 bases between. Germline V gives CDR1 SGHRS, CDR2 YFSETQ. CDR3 length: 14 residues. Written as DNA, the CDR3 is TGCGCCAGCAGCTTGGATCCTTCCACAGATACGCAGTATTTT. Protein: CASSLDPSTDTQYF.

The sample holds many counts of this clonotype. The chain is built from TRBV28 and TRBJ2-1; D perhaps matches TRBD1 (5 bases). Trimming shortened V by 7 bases and J by 3 bases, and 13 bases separated the two germline ends. The CDR3 loop spans 14 amino acids. The germline V gene has CDR1 MDHEN and CDR2 SYDVKM. CDR3 bases: TGTGCCAGCATCCCCGGTGACAGCTACAATGAGCAGTTCTTC. Its protein is CASIPGDSYNEQFF. Drawing the rest from reference TRBV28 and TRBJ2-1, the complete variable domain is DVKVTQSSRYLVKRTGEKVFLECVQDMDHENMFWYRQDPGLGLRLIYFSYDVKMKEKGDIPEGYSVSREKKERFSLILESASTNQTSMYLCASIPGDSYNEQFFGPGTRLTVL.

This clonotype was seen ten or more times. The rearrangement links TRBV27 to TRBJ2-7; tentatively, D is TRBD1 (6 bases). Looked up from germline, CDR1 is MNHEY and CDR2 is SMNVEV (reference sequence). V was shortened by 8 bases and J by 3 bases, with 14 bases between the two germline ends. The CDR3 sequence is 13 residues long. CDR3 nucleotide sequence: TGTGCCAGCGCCGAGCAGGGGAGCTACGAGCAGTACGTC. Amino acid sequence: CASAEQGSYEQYV.

The chain combines TRBV2 with TRBJ2-2, with TRBD2 identical over 7 bases. Germline CDR1 is SNHLY and CDR2 is FYNNEI. Trimming removed 6 bases from V and 5 bases from J; junction bases left unmatched: 3. The length of the CDR3 is 13 residues. This CDR3 reads CASSPSGTGELFF. The CDR3 DNA follows: TGTGCCAGCAGCCCTAGCGGTACCGGGGAGCTGTTTTTT.

This clonotype was picked up many times. The DNA for the CDR3 is TGTGCCAGCAGCCAAGTTGGGACAGGGGCCAACGTCCTGACTTTC. Its translation: CASSQVGTGANVLTF. The rearrangement joins TRBV14 to TRBJ2-6; tentative D call: TRBD1 (6 bases). This CDR3 comprises 15 residues. Germline V gene data show CDR1 as SGHDN and CDR2 as FVKESK. V lost 1 base and J lost 4, with 8 bases in between.

This clonotype showed up many times. This sequence joins TRBV9 and TRBJ2-3, with TRBD2 matching over 12 bases. The germline V gene has CDR1 SGDLS and CDR2 YYNGEE. This CDR3 is built from 17 residues. Losses at the gene ends were 4 bases for V and 2 bases for J; bases not matched to a gene: 8. Here the CDR3 DNA reads TGTGCCAGCAGCCACCAGGGGACTAGCGGGCTCACAGATACGCAGTATTTT. Encoded protein: CASSHQGTSGLTDTQYF.

This clonotype has ten or more counts. The rearrangement joins TRBV4-1 to TRBJ2-1; no reliable D call. CDR3 length: 12 residues. Trimming took 1 base from V and 7 from J, leaving 5 bases between them. From germline, CDR1 is MGHRA and CDR2 YSYEKL. The CDR3 coding sequence is TGCGCCAGCAGCCAAGTGGGGAATGAGCAGTTCTTC. Amino acids: CASSQVGNEQFF.

The chain joins TRBV6-1 to TRBJ2-5; D possibly matches TRBD1 or TRBD2 (6 bases each). The CDR3 loop spans 13 amino acids. Germline V lookup: CDR1 MNHNS, CDR2 SASEGT. Trimming took 6 bases from V and 4 from J, leaving 12 bases between them. CDR3 bases: TGTGCCAGCAGATTCGGGGGCTCAGAGACCCAGTACTTC. Amino acid sequence: CASRFGGSETQYF.